This T cell receptor (beta chain) came from a study of T-cell reconstitution after alpha-beta-depleted transplantation in children. Study observations and caveats: Newly produced T cells mostly accounted for T-cell counts and diversity one year post-transplant.

CDR1 SGHVS and CDR2 FQNEAQ come from the germline V gene. This CDR3 has 18 residues. Losses at the gene ends were 0 bases for V and 1 base for J; bases not matched to a gene: 5. Preparation of the TCRbeta library used unique molecular identifiers. TCRdb re-called the PCR reads with MiXCR, one entry per CDR3 protein. Of about 300,000 distinct CDR3 sequences in the sample, over 7% were seen once. This clonotype occurred a few times. Its antigen is unidentified. This clonotype originated in a female patient aged 2-9 years who had a stem cell transplant for Fanconi anemia, so the T cells may come from the graft donor. Sequenced here: peripheral blood, sampled 360 days after TCRalphabeta/CD19-depleted stem cell transplant. The V gene is TRBV7-8, the J gene TRBJ2-1; 11 bases line up with TRBD2. CDR3 amino acids: CASSLAGLADVSYNEQFF. The CDR3 DNA follows: TGTGCCAGCAGCTTAGCGGGACTAGCGGACGTATCCTACAATGAGCAGTTCTTC.